Presented here are 11 T cell receptor beta chains from one specimen sequenced in a study of Ad26.COV2.S vaccination and SARS-CoV-2 variants. The treatment: some 19 received Ad26.COV2.S at low or high dose, single or two shots; roughly five received placebo; per-sample allocation not given. Material that was analyzed had been drawn on day 63 after the first vaccine or placebo injection. Assay used: immunoSEQ multiplex PCR; TCRdb lists only in-frame clones, some missing. The sample holds some 460,000 clones, 80% to 90% seen once. Sequenced material: peripheral blood, taken in a trial of Ad26.COV2.S vaccine versus placebo. The receptors were gathered from a person aged 18 to 59 who received the Ad26.COV2.S COVID-19 vaccine or a placebo.

The J gene is TRBJ2-1, the V gene TRBV19, with TRBD2 matching 8 bases. The CDR3 is 16 residues long. The germline V gene has CDR1 LNHDA and CDR2 SQIVND (reference sequence). V lost 3 bases to trimming and J lost 4 bases; unmatched junction nucleotides: 8. The CDR3 sequence is CASSIYATSAYNEQFF. The CDR3 bases are TGTGCCAGTAGTATTTACGCGACTAGCGCTTACAATGAGCAGTTCTTC. The whole variable domain, remainder taken from reference TRBV19 and TRBJ2-1, is DGGITQSPKYLFRKEGQNVTLSCEQNLNHDAMYWYRQDPGQGLRLIYYSQIVNDFQKGDIAEGYSVSREKKESFPLTVTSAQKNPTAFYLCASSIYATSAYNEQFFGPGTRLTVL.

The chain is built from TRBV5-1 and TRBJ2-6; D perhaps matches TRBD1 (6 bases). The CDR3 is 14 amino acids. V shed 4 bases and J shed 4 bases, with 9 bases lying between them. The germline gives CDR1 SGHRS, CDR2 YFSETQ. CDR3 protein: CASSTGSGANVLTF. DNA of the CDR3: TGCGCCAGCAGCACAGGGAGCGGGGCCAACGTCCTGACTTTC.

The chain is built from TRBV27 and TRBJ2-1, with D possibly matching TRBD1 (6 bases). The CDR3 is 13 residues long. Germline V gene data show CDR1 as MNHEY and CDR2 as SMNVEV (reference sequence). V lost 5 bases, J lost 5 bases, and 10 bases lay in between. The CDR3 is CASSTRQDNEQFF. The CDR3, as DNA: TGTGCCAGCAGTACGCGACAGGACAATGAGCAGTTCTTC.

The genes are TRBV4-2 and TRBJ2-3; D is ambiguous. The CDR3 totals 12 residues. Between the trimmed V and J ends, which lost 1 base and 4 bases, there was a span of 3 bases. Germline V gives CDR1 LGHNA, CDR2 YNFKEQ. CDR3: CASSQGSDTQYF. The CDR3 nucleotides read TGTGCCAGCAGCCAAGGTTCAGATACGCAGTATTTT.

The J gene is TRBJ2-7, the V gene TRBV9; TRBD1 aligns across 7 bases. Germline V lookup: CDR1 SGDLS, CDR2 YYNGEE. The CDR3 is 17 amino acids. J lost 1 base, V lost 1 base, and 11 bases had no gene match. The CDR3 DNA sequence: TGTGCCAGCAGCGTACTCGCGTCGGGACAGAGGTCCTACGAGCAGTACTTC. Protein product: CASSVLASGQRSYEQYF.

Turning to this clone: Additional DNA sequences in this sample encode the identical CDR3. J is TRBJ1-5 and V is TRBV6-5, with D tentatively TRBD1 (5 bases). Trimming left V 0 bases short and J 1 base short, with 7 bases between. Germline V CDR1 and CDR2: MNHEY, SVGAGI. This CDR3 comprises 15 residues. As DNA, the CDR3 is TGTGCCAGCAGTTACTCTGGGGCCAGCAATCAGCCCCAGCATTTT. It encodes CASSYSGASNQPQHF.

The chain couples TRBV15 to TRBJ2-1; D is unclear. This CDR3 has 14 residues. Germline V gene lookup returns CDR1 LNHNV and CDR2 YYDKDF (reference sequence). The V end lost 0 bases, the J end lost 2 bases, and 5 bases lay between the germline ends. DNA of the CDR3: TGTGCCACCAGCAGAGATAGTACCTACAATGAGCAGTTCTTC. The encoded protein is CATSRDSTYNEQFF.

The chain couples TRBV5-8 to TRBJ2-1; 11 bases fit TRBD2. CDR1 is SGHTS, CDR2 YDEGEE, per germline. J was trimmed by 4 bases and V by 0 bases; bases with no gene match: 3. There are 16 residues in the CDR3. The CDR3 DNA sequence: TGTGCCAGCAGCTTGGGTGGGACTAGCGGATACAATGAGCAGTTCTTC. Translating it yields CASSLGGTSGYNEQFF.

The chain has TRBV27 and TRBJ1-4; 8 nucleotides match TRBD1. The CDR3 extends over 15 amino acids. Germline-derived CDR1 and CDR2 are MNHEY and SMNVEV (reference sequence). Germline trimming cut 5 bases from V and 7 bases from J; bases unmatched to any gene: 9. CDR3 sequence reads: CASSGPRGLGEKLFF. The CDR3, as DNA: TGTGCCAGCAGTGGACCCAGGGGGCTGGGTGAAAAACTGTTTTTT.

The chain joins TRBV6-5 to TRBJ1-2; 8 nucleotides align to TRBD1. In germline, CDR1 is MNHEY, CDR2 SVGAGI. This CDR3 spans 15 amino acids. The J segment lost 7 bases and the V segment lost 0 bases, leaving 7 bases of the junction unmatched. Written as DNA, the CDR3 is TGTGCCAGCAGTTACTCGCACCAGGGGGCGCTTGGCTACACCTTC. This sequence encodes CASSYSHQGALGYTF.

The chain couples TRBV6-5 to TRBJ1-1; 7 bases line up with TRBD1. In germline, CDR1 is MNHEY, CDR2 SVGAGI. The CDR3 totals 15 residues. J gave up 1 base and V 0 bases, and 2 bases lay outside the gene matches. This CDR3 reads CASSYSGQANTEAFF. The CDR3 nucleotides read TGTGCCAGCAGTTACTCCGGACAGGCGAACACTGAAGCTTTCTTT.